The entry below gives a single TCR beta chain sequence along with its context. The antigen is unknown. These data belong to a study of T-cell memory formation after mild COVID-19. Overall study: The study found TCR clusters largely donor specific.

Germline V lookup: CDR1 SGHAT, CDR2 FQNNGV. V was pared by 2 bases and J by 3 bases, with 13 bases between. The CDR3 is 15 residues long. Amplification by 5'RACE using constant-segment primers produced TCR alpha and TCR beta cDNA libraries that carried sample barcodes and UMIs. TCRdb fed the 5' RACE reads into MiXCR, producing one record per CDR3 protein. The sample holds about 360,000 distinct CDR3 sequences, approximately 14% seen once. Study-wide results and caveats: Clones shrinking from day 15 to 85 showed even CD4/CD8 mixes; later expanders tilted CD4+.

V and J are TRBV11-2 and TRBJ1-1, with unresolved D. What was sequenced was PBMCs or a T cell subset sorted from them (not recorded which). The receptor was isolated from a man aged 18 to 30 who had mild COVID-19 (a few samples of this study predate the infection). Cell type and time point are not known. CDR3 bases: TGTGCCAGCAGCTTATTACATGGTTCTTACACTGAAGCTTTCTTT. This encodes CASSLLHGSYTEAFF.